These 17 T cell receptor beta chains came from one sample sequenced in a study of vaccination and CD4 T cells after COVID-19. Scientists ran DNA taken from cultured CD4+ T cells through the Oncomine TCR Beta short-read assay for sequencing. TCRdb redid the calling of the PCR reads with MiXCR, one entry per CDR3 protein. This repertoire shows roughly 15,000 distinct CDR3 sequences, about three fifths found once; its top ten account for approximately 15%. These receptors' antigens are unknown. The treatment is: roughly 10-day PBMC culture with coronavirus spike peptide pools or control peptides (ViraFEST assay). Sequenced material: CD4+ T cells from blood, cultured in vitro. These receptors all stem from a human donor who had recovered from COVID-19.

This chain connects TRBV7-2 to TRBJ2-5, with TRBD1 as a possible D gene (5 bases). CDR3 length equals 19 residues. Germline V gene sequence: CDR1 SGHTA, CDR2 FQGNSA. V gave up 3 bases and J gave up 6 bases, with 29 bases separating them. CDR3 region: CASSFFAQQDRLPLQTQYF. For the CDR3, the DNA is TGTGCCAGCAGCTTTTTTGCCCAGCAAGACAGATTGCCCTTGCAGACCCAGTACTTC.

This clonotype has more than one count but fewer than ten. The chain is built from TRBV19 and TRBJ1-1, with D possibly TRBD1 on 5 matching bases. This CDR3 spans 13 amino acids. CDR1 and CDR2 from the germline V gene are LNHDA and SQIVND (reference sequence). V shed 5 bases and J shed 8 bases, with 15 bases lying between them. The CDR3 DNA follows: TGTGCCAGTAGTCCAAGGGGCCTCGCGGAAGCTTTCTTT. This gives the protein CASSPRGLAEAFF.

This rearrangement joins TRBV7-8 to TRBJ1-1; D possibly corresponds to TRBD1 (5 bases). Germline V gene sequence: CDR1 SGHVS, CDR2 FQNEAQ. The V and J ends lost 4 bases and 11 bases respectively, with 11 bases between them. This CDR3 has 11 residues. CDR3 in amino acids: CASSSQGWAFF. Written as DNA, the CDR3 is TGTGCCAGCAGCTCCCAGGGATGGGCTTTCTTT. Together with reference TRBV7-8 and TRBJ1-1, the CDR3 gives the full variable domain: GAGVSQSPRYKVAKRGQDVALRCDPISGHVSLFWYQQALGQGPEFLTYFQNEAQLDKSGLPSDRFFAERPEGSVSTLKIQRTQQEDSAVYLCASSSQGWAFFGQGTRLTVV.

The V call is TRBV6-2 or TRBV6-3, the J call TRBJ1-5; perhaps TRBD1 as D (6 bases). Germline V gives CDR1 MNHEY, CDR2 SVGEGT. V lost 8 bases and J 5 bases, leaving 16 bases between the germline ends. This CDR3 has 14 residues. As DNA, the CDR3 is TGTGCCAGCGGAACGACAGGATCTTATCAGCCCCAGCATTTT. It specifies CASGTTGSYQPQHF.

This clonotype occurred a few times. The gene calls are TRBV6-5 and TRBJ2-7; D is unclear. The V gene's germline CDR1 is MNHEY and CDR2 SVGAGI. The CDR3 contains 13 residues. Trimming cost V 0 bases and J 6 bases, with 9 bases left between them. CDR3 loop: CASSYSGSPEQYF. Written as DNA, the CDR3 is TGTGCCAGCAGTTACTCAGGTAGCCCCGAGCAGTACTTC.

The rearrangement uses TRBV20-1 and TRBJ2-3; 12 bases fit TRBD2. J gave up 5 bases and V 0 bases, and 12 bases lay outside the gene matches. The CDR3 loop spans 18 amino acids. Germline V gene sequence: CDR1 DFQATT, CDR2 SNEGSKA (reference sequence). The CDR3 here is CSARDPGTSGPTRDTQYF. CDR3 nucleotides: TGCAGTGCTAGAGACCCCGGGACTAGCGGGCCCACACGAGATACGCAGTATTTT.

The gene calls are TRBV12-3 or TRBV12-4 and TRBJ2-2; 14 positions agree with TRBD2. This CDR3 is built from 21 residues. V lost 6 bases to trimming and J lost 0 bases; unmatched junction nucleotides: 15. CDR3 loop: CASRLSQRLAGGPPNTGELFF. The CDR3 nucleotides read TGTGCCAGCAGACTATCCCAGAGACTAGCGGGAGGGCCGCCGAACACCGGGGAGCTGTTTTTT.

The J gene is TRBJ2-1, the V gene TRBV10-3; 10 bases fit TRBD2. V lost 0 bases to trimming and J lost 16 bases; unmatched junction nucleotides: 3. Germline CDR1 and CDR2: ENHRY and SYGVKD. This CDR3 has 12 amino acids. CDR3 sequence (DNA): TGTGCCATCAGTGAGTCAGGGACTAGCGACTTCTTC. Amino acids: CAISESGTSDFF.

This chain joins TRBV6-4 and TRBJ2-1; the D gene is possibly TRBD2 (5 bases). Trimming removed 3 bases at V and 9 bases at J, with 24 bases between. Germline CDR1 and CDR2: MRHNA and SNTAGT. The CDR3 contains 17 residues. As DNA, the CDR3 is TGTGCCAGCAGTGAAACTCGCGCGGGTGGCCCAAGGGCTGAGCAGTTCTTC. Protein: CASSETRAGGPRAEQFF.

The V call is TRBV27, the J call TRBJ1-6, with 7 bases identical to TRBD1. With 6 bases clipped from V and 11 bases from J, the junction kept 40 bases outside the gene matches. Germline lookup yields CDR1 MNHEY and CDR2 SMNVEV (reference sequence). The CDR3 runs 24 residues. The DNA of the CDR3 is TGTGCCAGCAGAGTTGGAGAATCCCTAACGGTACCCGGGACAGCTGGCGTGCGGGTAACACCCCTCCACTTT. Protein: CASRVGESLTVPGTAGVRVTPLHF.

This clonotype was detected only a few times. The chain joins TRBV20-1 to TRBJ2-2, with 9 bases identical to TRBD2. Germline CDR1 and CDR2: DFQATT and SNEGSKA (reference sequence). This CDR3 is built from 19 residues. Trimming took 0 bases from V and 7 from J; bases not matched to a gene: 18. This CDR3 reads CSARDREGLAGHRGGELFF. The CDR3 nucleotides are TGCAGTGCTAGAGATCGAGAAGGCCTAGCGGGACATCGGGGCGGGGAGCTGTTTTTT.

This clonotype came up once. The V gene is TRBV6-1, the J gene TRBJ1-6; D is uncertain. This CDR3 is 14 amino acids long. CDR1 and CDR2 from the germline V gene are MNHNS and SASEGT. Trimming pared 2 bases from V and 12 bases from J, leaving 14 bases between. The CDR3 protein is CASSEFEGLRPLHF. CDR3 sequence (DNA): TGTGCCAGCAGTGAATTTGAGGGCCTAAGACCCCTCCACTTT.

This chain uses TRBV7-9 with TRBJ2-1, with 10 positions matching TRBD1. Trimming cost V 4 bases and J 2 bases; bases outside gene matches: 2. The CDR3 has 15 amino acids. The germline V gene encodes CDR1 SEHNR and CDR2 FQNEAQ (reference sequence). The CDR3 loop is CASSSGTGAYNEQFF. DNA for the CDR3: TGTGCCAGCAGCTCGGGGACAGGGGCCTACAATGAGCAGTTCTTC.

The chain links TRBV20-1 to TRBJ2-1; 9 nucleotides match TRBD2. Germline assignment: CDR1 DFQATT and CDR2 SNEGSKA (reference sequence). The CDR3 runs to 14 residues. The trim removed 3 bases at V and 3 bases at J, leaving 3 bases unmatched. The CDR3 reads CSASRTSDYNEQFF. The DNA of the CDR3 is TGCAGTGCTAGTCGGACTAGCGACTACAATGAGCAGTTCTTC.

The V and J genes are TRBV6-1 and TRBJ2-3, with a possible D match to TRBD2 (5 bases). Germline V lookup: CDR1 MNHNS, CDR2 SASEGT. The CDR3 is 13 residues long. Trimming left V 6 bases short and J 3 bases short, with 10 bases between. Here the CDR3 DNA reads TGTGCCAGCAGCCCCAGAGGGACAGATACGCAGTATTTT. This encodes CASSPRGTDTQYF.

V and J are TRBV7-2 and TRBJ2-2; weak D call: TRBD1 (6 bases). Trimming stripped 5 bases from V and 6 bases from J, with 16 bases between. Germline CDR1 SGHTA, CDR2 FQGNSA. CDR3 length: 15 residues. Written as DNA, the CDR3 is TGTGCCAGCAGCAGGGGACGACAGGATTCCGGGGAGCTGTTTTTT. Its translation is CASSRGRQDSGELFF. The variable domain in full, with the rest retrieved from reference TRBV7-2 and TRBJ2-2, is GAGVSQSPSNKVTEKGKDVELRCDPISGHTALYWYRQSLGQGLEFLIYFQGNSAPDKSGLPSDRFSAERTGGSVSTLTIQRTQQEDSAVYLCASSRGRQDSGELFFGEGSRLTVL.

A few counts support this clonotype. The chain recombines TRBV5-1 with TRBJ2-3; 9 nucleotides line up with TRBD2. Germline V gene lookup returns CDR1 SGHRS and CDR2 YFSETQ. V lost 1 base to trimming and J lost 4 bases; unmatched junction nucleotides: 4. The CDR3 runs to 15 residues. CDR3 sequence: CASSLTLAGADTQYF. The CDR3 coding sequence is TGCGCCAGCAGCTTGACATTAGCGGGAGCAGATACGCAGTATTTT.